One sample yielded the 4 T cell receptor beta chains listed below, sequenced in a study of PD-1 blockade in classical Hodgkin lymphoma. All the patients suffered relapse after autologous stem cell transplantation, and brentuximab vedotin exposure differed. Magnetic depletion of unwanted cells isolated CD4+ T cells from thawed PBMCs. This table comes from immunoSEQ multiplex PCR, and its TCRdb copy is limited to in-frame clones, with some not included. In the table there are under 30,000 clones, over 60% of which are singletons. The sample consisted of CD4+ T cells from blood, taken at baseline. These receptors came from a human donor with classical Hodgkin lymphoma.

The CDR3 loop is CAISGSTGGVYEQYF. CDR3 nucleotide sequence: TGTGCCATCAGTGGATCGACAGGGGGAGTATACGAGCAGTACTTC. This chain connects TRBV10-3 to TRBJ2-7; TRBD1 aligns across 9 bases. The V and J ends lost 4 bases and 4 bases, in that order; junction bases with no gene match: 8. The germline V gene encodes CDR1 ENHRY and CDR2 SYGVKD. The CDR3 extends over 15 amino acids.

The chain employs TRBV4-2 and TRBJ2-5, with TRBD1 matching over 10 bases. The J call could be wrong; TRBJ2-7 is a better fit for the DNA end. Germline CDR1 and CDR2: LGHNA and YNFKEQ. CDR3 length: 14 residues. The CDR3: CASSSRDRGYEQYF. Written as DNA, the CDR3 is TGTGCCAGCAGCTCCCGGGACAGGGGATACGAGCAGTACTTC.

The V gene is TRBV7-2, the J gene TRBJ1-5, with TRBD1 as a possible D gene (5 bases). The CDR3 extends over 15 amino acids. CDR1 is SGHTA and CDR2 is FQGNSA in the germline V gene. V lost 1 base and J lost 2, with 9 bases in between. Here the CDR3 reads CASSLEGVGNQPQHF. The CDR3, as DNA: TGTGCCAGCAGCTTAGAAGGGGTCGGCAATCAGCCCCAGCATTTT.

This sequence joins TRBV9 and TRBJ1-5; the D gene is possibly TRBD1 (6 bases). Trimming left V 3 bases short and J 3 bases short, with 19 bases between. There are 17 residues in the CDR3. From germline, CDR1 is SGDLS and CDR2 YYNGEE. The CDR3 is CASSEGEIVGANQPQHF. DNA of the CDR3: TGTGCCAGCAGCGAGGGGGAAATTGTGGGCGCCAATCAGCCCCAGCATTTT.